The 28 T cell receptor beta chains below all came from one sample that was sequenced in a study of cytomegalovirus exposure and HLA in healthy donors. Primers for the PCR totalled 60 Vbeta and 13 Jbeta. This table comes from immunoSEQ multiplex PCR, and its TCRdb copy is limited to in-frame clones, with some not included. The sample shows approximately 97,000 clones, around 68% of them seen only once. The sequenced sample consisted of PBMCs. The receptors derive from a human donor in good health.

This clone was detected only a few times. CDR3 loop: CASSPGLADPSETQYF. CDR3 coding DNA: TGTGCCAGCAGCCCCGGACTAGCGGACCCCTCAGAGACCCAGTACTTC. The rearrangement joins TRBV9 to TRBJ2-5, with 10 bases fitting TRBD2. This CDR3 region has 16 residues. Germline V gene lookup returns CDR1 SGDLS and CDR2 YYNGEE. With 4 bases clipped from V and 4 bases from J, the junction kept 10 bases outside the gene matches.

The rearrangement joins TRBV19 to TRBJ2-1; D ambiguous. Deletions cut 1 base from V and 0 bases from J, with 7 bases between. This CDR3 comprises 15 residues. Germline V gene data show CDR1 as LNHDA and CDR2 as SQIVND (reference sequence). This CDR3 reads CASSIVPGSYNEQFF. The DNA for the CDR3 is TGTGCCAGTAGTATAGTGCCAGGCTCCTACAATGAGCAGTTCTTC.

The chain is built from TRBV10-3 and TRBJ2-5, with TRBD2 matching 10 bases. Looked up from germline, CDR1 is ENHRY and CDR2 is SYGVKD. The junction had 6 bases not matched to a gene; V was cut back by 0 bases and J by 5 bases. This CDR3 is built from 16 residues. The CDR3 here is CAISESPSGSGETQYF. CDR3 sequence (DNA): TGTGCCATCAGTGAGTCGCCTAGCGGGAGTGGTGAGACCCAGTACTTC.

The CDR3 loop is CASSPPGVQSGNTIYF. The CDR3 DNA sequence: TGTGCCAGCTCACCACCCGGGGTCCAATCTGGAAACACCATATATTTT. This rearrangement joins TRBV18 to TRBJ1-3; D remains ambiguous. The CDR3 has 16 amino acids. V was shortened by 0 bases and J by 1 base, with 10 bases between the two germline ends. CDR1 and CDR2 (germline): KGHSH, LQKENI.

The chain recombines TRBV6-5 with TRBJ2-7; 9 bases are shared with TRBD1. Looked up from germline, CDR1 is MNHEY and CDR2 is SVGAGI. This CDR3 contains 15 residues. J was trimmed by 4 bases and V by 4 bases; bases with no gene match: 8. CDR3 bases: TGTGCCAGCAGTTTTAGGGACAGGGTTTCTTACGAGCAGTACTTC. Its protein is CASSFRDRVSYEQYF.

This chain uses TRBV7-9 with TRBJ1-2, with 7 bases that match TRBD1. CDR1 and CDR2 (germline): SEHNR, FQNEAQ (reference sequence). CDR3 length: 13 amino acids. With V trimmed by 5 bases and J by 7 bases, 7 bases remained unmatched. The CDR3 sequence: CASSPSTGFGYTF. CDR3 DNA sequence: TGTGCCAGCAGCCCGTCGACAGGGTTTGGCTACACCTTC.

This clone was seen a handful of times. The chain couples TRBV5-1 to TRBJ2-1; 10 bases agree with TRBD2. Trimming at V came to 4 bases and at J to 1 base, leaving 8 bases not matched to a gene. Germline V gene lookup returns CDR1 SGHRS and CDR2 YFSETQ. The CDR3 length is 17 residues. Here the CDR3 reads CASSLRTSGASYNEQFF. CDR3 coding DNA: TGCGCCAGCAGCCTGCGGACTAGCGGAGCTTCCTACAATGAGCAGTTCTTC.

This clone showed up just once. The V gene is TRBV5-1, the J gene TRBJ1-1; 9 positions agree with TRBD1. V trimming: 3 bases; J trimming: 5 bases; junction bases outside the gene matches: 5. Germline CDR1 and CDR2: SGHRS and YFSETQ. This CDR3 has 14 amino acids. In DNA form, the CDR3 reads TGCGCCAGCAGCTCGAGGACAGGGGAAACTGAAGCTTTCTTT. This codes for CASSSRTGETEAFF.

This clone was seen a handful of times. The chain links TRBV2 to TRBJ2-3; 15 nucleotides agree with TRBD2. CDR1 SNHLY and CDR2 FYNNEI come from the germline V gene. There are 18 residues in the CDR3. J lost 5 bases, V lost 6 bases, and 12 bases had no gene match. Here the CDR3 reads CASRLVLGLAGGLDTQYF. CDR3 DNA sequence: TGTGCCAGCAGGCTTGTACTGGGACTAGCGGGAGGTTTAGATACGCAGTATTTT.

The chain is built from TRBV28 and TRBJ1-1; no firm D call. V lost 6 bases, J lost 3 bases, and 17 bases lay in between. This CDR3 is 15 amino acids long. The germline V gene encodes CDR1 MDHEN and CDR2 SYDVKM. The DNA of the CDR3 is TGTGCCAGCAGCCCCCACCGTGGCGGGGACACTGAAGCTTTCTTT. It specifies CASSPHRGGDTEAFF.

There are a few counts of this clone. The chain is built from TRBV5-4 and TRBJ1-1; 8 bases are shared with TRBD1. Germline values: CDR1 SGHNT, CDR2 YYREEE (reference sequence). The CDR3 is made up of 15 amino acids. After removal of 0 bases from V and 1 base from J, the junction contained 2 bases not matched to a gene. CDR3 amino acids: CASSLADRENTEAFF. The CDR3 coding sequence is TGTGCCAGCAGCTTGGCGGACAGGGAGAACACTGAAGCTTTCTTT.

The chain recombines TRBV2 with TRBJ2-5, with 7 bases aligning to TRBD1. The CDR3 has 14 residues. The V and J ends lost 8 bases and 4 bases, in that order; junction bases with no gene match: 10. Germline values: CDR1 SNHLY, CDR2 FYNNEI. The CDR3 sequence is CASGKTGRLETQYF. CDR3 in DNA: TGTGCCAGCGGGAAGACAGGGCGGTTAGAGACCCAGTACTTC. The full variable domain, its missing parts supplied by reference TRBV2 and TRBJ2-5, is EPEVTQTPSHQVTQMGQEVILRCVPISNHLYFYWYRQILGQKVEFLVSFYNNEISEKSEIFDDQFSVERPDGSNFTLKIRSTKLEDSAMYFCASGKTGRLETQYFGPGTRLLVL.

V usage is TRBV7-2 and J usage is TRBJ2-3; D is unclear. The germline CDR1 and CDR2 sequences are SGHTA and FQGNSA. V lost 2 bases and J lost 5, with 2 bases in between. There are 11 residues in the CDR3. The CDR3 here is CASSLLDTQYF. The CDR3 DNA reads TGTGCCAGCAGCTTACTAGATACGCAGTATTTT.

The chain recombines TRBV14 with TRBJ2-2; TRBD2 might be the D (6 bases). Looked up from germline, CDR1 is SGHDN and CDR2 is FVKESK. The CDR3 consists of 14 residues. The germline V and J ends were trimmed by 0 bases and 6 bases, with 8 bases remaining between them. CDR3 residues: CASSQDSGAGELFF. CDR3 coding DNA: TGTGCCAGCAGCCAAGATTCGGGGGCCGGGGAGCTGTTTTTT.

CDR3 region: CASGPGQGYEQYF. Written as DNA, the CDR3 is TGTGCCAGCGGCCCGGGACAGGGCTACGAGCAGTACTTC. This rearrangement joins TRBV6-5 to TRBJ2-7, with 9 bases that match TRBD1. The CDR3 covers 13 residues. Germline V lookup: CDR1 MNHEY, CDR2 SVGAGI. With V trimmed by 8 bases and J by 3 bases, 5 bases remained unmatched.

The V gene is TRBV15, the J gene TRBJ1-4, with TRBD1 as a possible D gene (5 bases). The V end was cut by 0 bases, the J end by 4 bases, with 12 bases between. This CDR3 has 16 residues. Per germline, CDR1 LNHNV and CDR2 YYDKDF (reference sequence). The CDR3, as DNA: TGTGCCACCAGCAGAGATTTGGGGAGGGGTAATGAAAAACTGTTTTTT. This encodes CATSRDLGRGNEKLFF. The entire variable domain, with the rest obtained from reference TRBV15 and TRBJ1-4, is as follows: DAMVIQNPRYQVTQFGKPVTLSCSQTLNHNVMYWYQQKSSQAPKLLFHYYDKDFNNEADTPDNFQSRRPNTSFCFLDIRSPGLGDTAMYLCATSRDLGRGNEKLFFGSGTQLSVL.

This chain joins TRBV4-1 and TRBJ2-3; 10 bases match TRBD2. CDR3 size: 18 residues. V lost 1 base and J lost 3; bases outside the gene matches: 10. Germline V lookup: CDR1 MGHRA, CDR2 YSYEKL. The CDR3 DNA reads TGCGCCAGCAGCCAAGGGCTAGCGGGAGTTATTGGGACAGATACGCAGTATTTT. Residues: CASSQGLAGVIGTDTQYF.

The chain carries TRBV5-1 and TRBJ2-2; tentatively, D is TRBD2 (7 bases). Germline CDR1 reads SGHRS; CDR2 reads YFSETQ. This CDR3 comprises 17 residues. V was trimmed by 1 base and J by 4 bases, leaving 17 bases between them. The CDR3 DNA reads as TGCGCCAGCAGCTTGAGGGGGGGCCCTGAGGGCACCGGGGAGCTGTTTTTT. This gives the protein CASSLRGGPEGTGELFF.

J is TRBJ2-3 and V is TRBV5-1; D is uncertain. The V gene's germline CDR1 is SGHRS and CDR2 YFSETQ. The CDR3 contains 11 residues. Trimming took off 2 bases at V and 5 bases at J, with 3 bases between the two ends. The CDR3 sequence: CASSFIDTQYF. As DNA, the CDR3 is TGCGCCAGCAGCTTCATAGATACGCAGTATTTT.

The J gene is TRBJ2-7, the V gene TRBV7-2; 8 nucleotides line up with TRBD1. The trim removed 4 bases at V and 3 bases at J, leaving 8 bases unmatched. Germline assignment: CDR1 SGHTA and CDR2 FQGNSA. The CDR3 has 15 residues. For the CDR3, the DNA is TGTGCCAGCAGCTCCATCGGACAGGGTCGCTACGAGCAGTACTTC. Protein sequence: CASSSIGQGRYEQYF.

This clone was recorded a few times. The V and J genes are TRBV19 and TRBJ2-7; 7 bases match TRBD1. J was trimmed by 5 bases and V by 5 bases; bases with no gene match: 6. The CDR3 loop spans 13 amino acids. Germline loops: CDR1 LNHDA, CDR2 SQIVND (reference sequence). This CDR3 reads CASSEGQLHEQYF. DNA for the CDR3: TGTGCCAGTAGTGAGGGACAGCTCCACGAGCAGTACTTC.

The sample holds a few counts of this clone. CDR3 amino acids: CASSSGTGHGPHPDTQYF. The CDR3 DNA follows: TGTGCCAGCAGCTCCGGGACAGGGCACGGACCGCACCCAGATACGCAGTATTTT. This chain connects TRBV28 to TRBJ2-3, with TRBD1 matching over 9 bases. With V trimmed by 6 bases and J by 4 bases, 17 bases remained unmatched. Per the germline V gene, CDR1 is MDHEN and CDR2 is SYDVKM. CDR3 length: 18 amino acids.

In this sample, this clone turned up a few times. The chain has TRBV28 and TRBJ2-7; 9 bases are shared with TRBD2. Germline V gene lookup returns CDR1 MDHEN and CDR2 SYDVKM. The J segment lost 3 bases and the V segment lost 3 bases, leaving 12 bases of the junction unmatched. This CDR3 is 17 amino acids long. CDR3 region: CASSFRGSGSSDYEQYF. The CDR3 nucleotides read TGTGCCAGCAGTTTTCGTGGTAGCGGGAGTTCGGACTACGAGCAGTACTTC.

The V gene is TRBV7-9, the J gene TRBJ2-2; 11 bases align to TRBD2. The CDR3 has 19 amino acids. V gave up 0 bases and J gave up 0 bases; unmatched junction bases: 6. CDR1 is SEHNR, CDR2 FQNEAQ, per germline (reference sequence). CDR3 in amino acids: CASSLAGLAGGSNTGELFF. The DNA of the CDR3 is TGTGCCAGCAGCTTAGCCGGTCTAGCGGGAGGCTCGAACACCGGGGAGCTGTTTTTT.

The rearrangement links TRBV5-1 to TRBJ2-3, with D possibly matching TRBD1 (5 bases). This CDR3 has 15 amino acids. Trimming pared 4 bases from V and 1 base from J, leaving 13 bases between. CDR1 is SGHRS, CDR2 YFSETQ, per germline. This chain's CDR3 is CASSLRAGRTDTQYF. In DNA form, the CDR3 reads TGCGCCAGCAGCCTTAGGGCAGGGCGCACAGATACGCAGTATTTT. Based on the CDR3 plus reference TRBV5-1 and TRBJ2-3, the full variable domain is KAGVTQTPRYLIKTRGQQVTLSCSPISGHRSVSWYQQTPGQGLQFLFEYFSETQRNKGNFPGRFSGRQFSNSRSEMNVSTLELGDSALYLCASSLRAGRTDTQYFGPGTRLTVL.

V usage is TRBV18 and J usage is TRBJ2-2; 8 nucleotides line up with TRBD1. Trimming cost V 1 base and J 1 base; bases outside gene matches: 8. Germline V gives CDR1 KGHSH, CDR2 LQKENI. The CDR3 sequence is 18 residues long. In nucleotides, the CDR3 is TGTGCCAGCTCACCACTTCGGCCTGGACAGGGGAACACCGGGGAGCTGTTTTTT. Protein product: CASSPLRPGQGNTGELFF.

A few counts support this clone. The chain combines TRBV6-1 with TRBJ2-2; D may be TRBD2 (6 bases). Germline CDR1 and CDR2: MNHNS and SASEGT. The length of the CDR3 is 15 residues. V was trimmed by 5 bases and J by 1 base, leaving 11 bases between them. CDR3 protein: CASSPGVMNTGELFF. As DNA, the CDR3 is TGTGCCAGCAGTCCGGGAGTTATGAACACCGGGGAGCTGTTTTTT.

The chain is built from TRBV21-1 and TRBJ1-5; the table's D call TRBD1 went unverified against the DNA. TRBV21-1 is reported as a pseudogene. The CDR3 consists of 16 residues. CDR3 in amino acids: CASSRSGYISNQPQHF. CDR3 sequence (DNA): TGTGCCAGCAGCAGATCAGGGTATATTAGCAATCAGCCCCAGCATTTT.